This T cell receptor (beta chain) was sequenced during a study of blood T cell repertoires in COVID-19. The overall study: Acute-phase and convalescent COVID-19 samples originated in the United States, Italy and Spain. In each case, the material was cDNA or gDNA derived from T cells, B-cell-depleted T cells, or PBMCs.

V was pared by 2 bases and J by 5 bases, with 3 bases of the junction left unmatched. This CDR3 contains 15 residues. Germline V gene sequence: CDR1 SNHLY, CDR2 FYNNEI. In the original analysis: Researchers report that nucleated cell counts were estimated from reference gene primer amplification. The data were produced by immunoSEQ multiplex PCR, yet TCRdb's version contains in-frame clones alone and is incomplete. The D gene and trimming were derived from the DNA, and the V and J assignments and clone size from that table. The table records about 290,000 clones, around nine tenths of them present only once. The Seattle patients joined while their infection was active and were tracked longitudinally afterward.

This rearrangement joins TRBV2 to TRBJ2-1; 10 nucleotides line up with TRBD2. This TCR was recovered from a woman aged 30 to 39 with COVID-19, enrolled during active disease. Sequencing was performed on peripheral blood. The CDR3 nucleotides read TGTGCCAGCAGTGAAATAGCGGGGGGCCACAATGAGCAGTTCTTC. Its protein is CASSEIAGGHNEQFF. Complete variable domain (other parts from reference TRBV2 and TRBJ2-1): EPEVTQTPSHQVTQMGQEVILRCVPISNHLYFYWYRQILGQKVEFLVSFYNNEISEKSEIFDDQFSVERPDGSNFTLKIRSTKLEDSAMYFCASSEIAGGHNEQFFGPGTRLTVL.